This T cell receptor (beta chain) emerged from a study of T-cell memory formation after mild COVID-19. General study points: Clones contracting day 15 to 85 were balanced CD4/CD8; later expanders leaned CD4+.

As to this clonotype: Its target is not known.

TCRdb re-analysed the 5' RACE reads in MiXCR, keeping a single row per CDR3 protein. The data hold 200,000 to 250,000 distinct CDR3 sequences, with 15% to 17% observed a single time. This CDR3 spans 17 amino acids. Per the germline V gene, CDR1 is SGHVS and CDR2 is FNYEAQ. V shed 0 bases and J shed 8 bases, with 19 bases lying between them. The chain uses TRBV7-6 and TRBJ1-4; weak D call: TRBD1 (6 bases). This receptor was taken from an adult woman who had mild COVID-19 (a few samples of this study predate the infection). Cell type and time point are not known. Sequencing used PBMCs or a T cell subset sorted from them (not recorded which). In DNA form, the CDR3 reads TGTGCCAGCAGCTTAGCGCGGTACGGGGGCGGTGGAGAAAAACTGTTTTTT. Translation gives CASSLARYGGGGEKLFF.